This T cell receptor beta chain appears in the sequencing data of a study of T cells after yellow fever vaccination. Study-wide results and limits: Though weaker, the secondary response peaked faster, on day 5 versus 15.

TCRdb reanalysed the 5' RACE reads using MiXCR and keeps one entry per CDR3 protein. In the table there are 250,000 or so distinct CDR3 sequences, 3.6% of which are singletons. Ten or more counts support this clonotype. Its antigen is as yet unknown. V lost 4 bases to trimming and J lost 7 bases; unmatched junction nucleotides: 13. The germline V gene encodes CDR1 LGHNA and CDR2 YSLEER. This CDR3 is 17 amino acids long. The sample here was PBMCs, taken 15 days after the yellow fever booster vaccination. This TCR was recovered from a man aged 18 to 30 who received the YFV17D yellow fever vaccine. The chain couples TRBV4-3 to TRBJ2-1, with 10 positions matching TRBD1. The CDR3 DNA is TGCGCCAGCAGCCCCTCCAGGGGGACAGGGGCAGAAAATGAGCAGTTCTTC. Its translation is CASSPSRGTGAENEQFF.